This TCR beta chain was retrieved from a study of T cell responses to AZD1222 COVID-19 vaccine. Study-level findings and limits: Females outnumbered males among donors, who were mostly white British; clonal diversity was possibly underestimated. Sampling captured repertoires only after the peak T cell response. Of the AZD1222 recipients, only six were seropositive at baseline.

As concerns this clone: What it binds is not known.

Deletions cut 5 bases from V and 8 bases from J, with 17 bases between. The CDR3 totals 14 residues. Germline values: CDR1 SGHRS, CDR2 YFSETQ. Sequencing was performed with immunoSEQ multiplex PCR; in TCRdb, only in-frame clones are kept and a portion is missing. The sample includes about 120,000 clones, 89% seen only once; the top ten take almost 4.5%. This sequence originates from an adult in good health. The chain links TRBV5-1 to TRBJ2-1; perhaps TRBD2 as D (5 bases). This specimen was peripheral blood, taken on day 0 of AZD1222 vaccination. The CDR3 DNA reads TGCGCCAGCAGTCCCGGGATATCGTACGATGAGCAGTTCTTC. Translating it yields CASSPGISYDEQFF.